Below, 10 T cell receptor beta chains from the same sample are listed, as sequenced in a study of human T cells and chemical hapten exposure. The time point is: patch test 1, 2 weeks after DPC sensitization. The sample's treatment: therapeutic diphenylcyclopropenone sensitization with weekly scalp DPC. Each CDR3 protein gets one entry after TCRdb re-called the RACE reads with MiXCR. The sample holds around 160,000 distinct CDR3 sequences, roughly 15% seen once. Source: whole blood, taken in connection with sensitization to the hapten diphenylcyclopropenone (DPC). The receptors were sampled from a woman in her 30s with alopecia areata. Some clones in this sample may be carry-over from other donors' samples.

The chain carries TRBV28 and TRBJ2-3, with D maybe TRBD2 (5 bases). Germline V lookup: CDR1 MDHEN, CDR2 SYDVKM. V lost 7 bases and J 2 bases, leaving 16 bases between the germline ends. The CDR3 runs to 15 residues. CDR3 in amino acids: CASNSGITITDTQYF. The CDR3 region has the DNA TGTGCCAGCAATTCCGGGATAACGATCACAGATACGCAGTATTTT.

This clonotype appeared many times. V is TRBV29-1 and J is TRBJ2-5, with a possible D match to TRBD2 (6 bases). CDR1 SQVTM and CDR2 ANQGSEA come from the germline V gene. CDR3 length equals 13 residues. Between the trimmed V and J ends, which lost 7 bases and 10 bases, there was a span of 22 bases. CDR3 residues: CSANALGGELQYF. The DNA of the CDR3 is TGCAGCGCCAACGCCCTAGGCGGGGAACTCCAGTACTTC.

The table lists this clonotype with many counts. The chain joins TRBV4-1 to TRBJ2-3; D gene uncertain. V lost 3 bases, J lost 6 bases, and 13 bases lay in between. Germline assignment: CDR1 MGHRA and CDR2 YSYEKL. The CDR3 runs to 14 residues. CDR3 residues: CASSQITGMDTQYF. CDR3 nucleotides: TGCGCCAGCAGCCAGATTACGGGCATGGATACGCAGTATTTT.

This clonotype was seen repeatedly, ten times or more. The chain has TRBV6-6 and TRBJ1-1; the D gene is possibly TRBD1 (6 bases). The CDR3 runs 13 residues. Germline CDR1 and CDR2: MNHNY and SVGAGI (reference sequence). V dropped 2 bases and J dropped 5 bases, with 9 bases sitting between them. Here the CDR3 reads CASSYGQQTEAFF. The CDR3 DNA reads as TGTGCCAGCAGTTACGGACAGCAAACTGAAGCTTTCTTT.

V and J are TRBV28 and TRBJ2-2; D is ambiguous. Between the trimmed V and J ends, which lost 6 bases and 1 base, there was a span of 12 bases. Germline assignment: CDR1 MDHEN and CDR2 SYDVKM. This CDR3 region has 15 residues. The CDR3 DNA is TGTGCCAGCAGAGGGTGGCCGAGGAACACCGGGGAGCTGTTTTTT. This translates into CASRGWPRNTGELFF.

This clonotype was counted many times. The chain uses TRBV28 and TRBJ2-1, with D perhaps TRBD1 or TRBD2 (5 bases each). V dropped 8 bases and J dropped 3 bases, with 14 bases sitting between them. Looked up from germline, CDR1 is MDHEN and CDR2 is SYDVKM. CDR3 size: 14 residues. CDR3 nucleotides: TGTGCCAGCCTGGTAGGGGACCGCTACAATGAGCAGTTCTTC. Its translation: CASLVGDRYNEQFF.

This clonotype has just a few counts. The V and J genes are TRBV7-2 and TRBJ2-3; D is perhaps TRBD1 or TRBD2 (5 bases each). The germline V gene encodes CDR1 SGHTA and CDR2 FQGNSA. The CDR3 extends over 14 amino acids. Trimming left V 1 base short and J 6 bases short, with 11 bases between. DNA for the CDR3: TGTGCCAGCAGCTTAGGTGGGACCCACGATACGCAGTATTTT. Amino acids: CASSLGGTHDTQYF.

This clonotype has only a few counts. This chain connects TRBV12-3 or TRBV12-4 to TRBJ2-5, with 11 bases matching TRBD2. The CDR3 is 17 residues long. V was clipped by 5 bases and J by 4 bases; unmatched bases: 12. DNA for the CDR3: TGTGCCAGCAGTCCCTTGACTAGCGGGGTAGGGTTAGAGACCCAGTACTTC. Protein product: CASSPLTSGVGLETQYF.

V usage is TRBV3-1 and J usage is TRBJ2-3; 15 bases map to TRBD2. CDR3 length equals 18 residues. CDR1 is LGHDT, CDR2 YNNKEL, per germline (reference sequence). V gave up 4 bases and J gave up 1 base; unmatched junction bases: 6. DNA of the CDR3: TGTGCCAGCAGCCCCGGGACTAGCGGGGGGTTCGGCACAGATACGCAGTATTTT. Encoded protein: CASSPGTSGGFGTDTQYF.

Of note for this clonotype: Relative to the germline gene, one junction end is altered; a read error may explain this. V and J are TRBV28 and TRBJ1-2; the match to TRBD1 covers 8 bases. The CDR3 totals 12 residues. The germline CDR1 and CDR2 sequences are MDHEN and SYDVKM. The chain's CDR3 is CPSTGGGYGYTF. The CDR3 DNA reads TGTCCCAGCACAGGGGGTGGATATGGCTACACCTTC.